One TCR beta chain is described in this entry. The CDR3 has 14 residues. Germline loops: CDR1 KGHDR, CDR2 SFDVKD. The V and J ends lost 1 base and 1 base respectively, with 5 bases between them. These data belong to a study of blood T cell repertoires in COVID-19. Looking at the study overall: Donors in the United States, Italy and Spain gave samples during acute or convalescent COVID-19. PBMCs, B-cell-depleted T cells, or T cells were the source of the cDNA or gDNA that made up the material.

In the source study's methods: Reference gene primers were amplified, and this amplification served to estimate nucleated cell counts. Libraries were prepared by immunoSEQ multiplex PCR; TCRdb keeps only in-frame clonotypes and omits some of them. The D gene and trimming were derived from the DNA, and the V and J assignments and clone size from that table. The sample records about 490,000 clones, 80% to 90% being singletons. V gene TRBV24-1 combines with J gene TRBJ2-3; D unresolved. The sequenced sample was peripheral blood. The source is a human donor in a cohort sampled during active COVID-19. DNA for the CDR3: TGTGCCACCAGTGATTTATCGGGCACAGATACGCAGTATTTT. It specifies CATSDLSGTDTQYF.